Listed below are T cell receptor beta chains from one sample, sequenced in a study of T cells expressing NK-cell markers. Each CDR3 protein gets one entry in TCRdb, which reprocessed the 5' RACE reads and gives no DNA. This sample's clone table lists more than 400,000 distinct CDR3 sequences. Material for sequencing was blood T cells: a sorted CD56 or NKG2C T cell subset, CD4+ or CD8+ T cells, or bulk PBMC T cells (not recorded which). Source of these receptors: a woman aged 18-70 years in good health. The CDR3 runs from the conserved cysteine through the conserved F or W.

V gene	J gene	CDR3 protein
TRBV20-1	TRBJ2-3	CSATPRTGGTDTQYF
TRBV14	TRBJ1-1	CASSFQNTEAFF
TRBV5-1	TRBJ2-1	CASSLGSVRGGWDEQFF
TRBV27	TRBJ2-1	CASTELAGLGYEQFF
TRBV6-2/TRBV6-3	TRBJ2-5	CASRPGQNSKETQYF
TRBV7-2	TRBJ2-7	CASSLSGLLLPEQYF
TRBV20-1	TRBJ2-7	CSANVADRGSYEQYF
TRBV7-2	TRBJ2-7	CASGLAITYEQYF
TRBV5-1	TRBJ2-3	CASSLGAGALTDTQYF
TRBV12-5	TRBJ2-1	CASGLSGTGVNEQFF
TRBV20-1	TRBJ2-7	CSASMGLGYEQYF
TRBV20-1	TRBJ2-1	CSAQRTSGLYNEQFF
TRBV29-1	TRBJ2-5	CSAGGELETQYF
TRBV20-1	TRBJ2-7	CSARGQGARYEQYF
TRBV19	TRBJ2-1	CASGYTTEQFF
TRBV29-1	TRBJ1-3	CSVEEGGTAGNTIYF
TRBV29-1	TRBJ2-1	CSGYPGLAANEQFF
TRBV24-1	TRBJ2-2	CATSDRTVRGFGTGELFF
TRBV6-2/TRBV6-3	TRBJ2-3	CASRLLGQGKGADTQYF
TRBV6-1	TRBJ2-1	CASSLRTSGGLFSYNEQFF
TRBV7-3	TRBJ2-3	CASSAGEWQYF
TRBV4-1	TRBJ2-2	CASRASGSTGELFF
TRBV27	TRBJ2-2	CASSLWGNTGELFF
TRBV11-2	TRBJ2-5	CASSLVGAGETQYF
TRBV20-1	TRBJ2-5	CSARGAGGPETQYF
TRBV18	TRBJ2-7	CASSPTSLVYEQYF
TRBV7-2	TRBJ2-3	CASSLLGGAQADTQYF
TRBV7-2	TRBJ2-1	CASSSWRLAEQFF
TRBV12-3/TRBV12-4	TRBJ1-5	CASSLGSAGYQPQHF
TRBV9	TRBJ2-3	CASSVPRDTQYF
TRBV20-1	TRBJ2-3	CSARAALAGGYF
TRBV25-1	TRBJ1-3	CASTEEKGLAGNTIYF
TRBV25-1	TRBJ2-7	CASTPGRGRGREQYF
TRBV18	TRBJ2-3	CASSPTALDTQYF
TRBV7-9	TRBJ2-1	CASSFRPGNNEQFF
TRBV29-1	TRBJ2-2	CSVDSSSGSVGELFF
TRBV20-1	TRBJ2-5	CSAEPPPDQETQYF
TRBV10-3	TRBJ2-5	CAISDEETQYF
TRBV4-2	TRBJ2-2	CASSQDNGAYAGELFF
TRBV20-1	TRBJ2-2	CSAEAGTANTGELFF
TRBV6-6	TRBJ2-7	CASSQTGGAEQYF
TRBV16	TRBJ1-4	CASSQPTGKAEKLFF
TRBV6-2/TRBV6-3	TRBJ1-1	CASIWNTEAFF
TRBV7-9	TRBJ2-1	CASTLGTSAYNEQFF
TRBV29-1	TRBJ2-5	CSVDSGTGVYQETQYF
TRBV29-1	TRBJ2-7	CSVSARTYEQYF
TRBV20-1	TRBJ2-1	CSARPAGTMGNEQFF
TRBV7-8	TRBJ2-1	CASSLPGQGLNEQFF
TRBV4-2	TRBJ2-6	CATISGANVLTF
TRBV10-3	TRBJ1-1	CAINGDGKNTEAFF
TRBV5-1	TRBJ2-7	CASSLGGVYEQYF
TRBV30	TRBJ1-1	CAWSRQENTEAFF
TRBV10-3	TRBJ2-3	CAISDGVQGNTDTQYF
TRBV4-3	TRBJ1-1	CASRDGRFPEAFF
TRBV18	TRBJ2-7	CASSPDQGYEQYF
TRBV7-9	TRBJ2-1	CASRSWSAGNNEQFF
TRBV20-1	TRBJ2-1	CSATTSGRANEQFF